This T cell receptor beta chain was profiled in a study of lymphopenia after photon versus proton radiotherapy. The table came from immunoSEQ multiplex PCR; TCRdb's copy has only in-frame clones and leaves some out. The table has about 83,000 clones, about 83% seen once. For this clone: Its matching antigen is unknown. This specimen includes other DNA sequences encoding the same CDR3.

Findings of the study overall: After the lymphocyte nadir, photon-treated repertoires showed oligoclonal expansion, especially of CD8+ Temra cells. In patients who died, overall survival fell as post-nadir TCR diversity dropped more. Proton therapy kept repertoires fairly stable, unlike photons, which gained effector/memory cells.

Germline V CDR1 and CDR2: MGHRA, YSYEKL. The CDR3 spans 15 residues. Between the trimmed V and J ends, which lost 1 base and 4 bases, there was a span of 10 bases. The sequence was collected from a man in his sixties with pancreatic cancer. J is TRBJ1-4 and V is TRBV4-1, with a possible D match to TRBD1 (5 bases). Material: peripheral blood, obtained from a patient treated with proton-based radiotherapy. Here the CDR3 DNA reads TGCGCCAGCAGCCAAGCCAGGGCCTATAATGAAAAACTGTTTTTT. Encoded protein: CASSQARAYNEKLFF.